These 6 T cell receptor beta chains originate from one sample sequenced in a study of shared clonotypes between healthy human individuals. Repertoires were generated with immunoSEQ multiplex PCR, while TCRdb's copy carries only in-frame clones and drops some. The data contain about 1.1 million clones, approximately 80% of them singletons. The sequenced material came from memory CD4+ T cells from PBMCs. The subset: CD45RA-negative fraction. The receptors here all came from a man aged 18 to 29 in good health. Some clones in this sample may be carry-over from other donors' samples.

A word on this clone: The same CDR3 arises from other DNA sequences in this sample as well. The CDR3 protein is CASSPTGLQETQYF. The CDR3 nucleotides read TGTGCCAGCAGCCCTACAGGGCTCCAAGAGACCCAGTACTTC. This chain connects TRBV7-3 to TRBJ2-5; weak D call: TRBD1 (6 bases). This CDR3 region has 14 residues. CDR1 is SGHTA and CDR2 is FQGTGA in the germline V gene. V lost 5 bases and J lost 1, with 11 bases in between.

A word on this clone: This may be a read error: a much more frequent sequence differs by one nucleotide. The sample carries other DNA sequences with the same CDR3. The J gene is TRBJ2-5, the V gene TRBV28; no clear D gene. Trimming took 2 bases from V and 1 from J, leaving 5 bases between them. Germline V gene lookup returns CDR1 MDHEN and CDR2 SYDVKM. CDR3 length: 13 amino acids. The CDR3 loop reads CASSLSGQETQYF. As DNA, the CDR3 is TGTGCCAGCAGTTTAAGTGGCCAAGAGACCCAGTACTTC.

This clone was detected only a few times. V is TRBV7-8 and J is TRBJ2-5; D might be TRBD2 (6 bases). The CDR3 extends over 15 amino acids. Germline V gene data show CDR1 as SGHVS and CDR2 as FQNEAQ. Trimming removed 4 bases from V and 5 bases from J, with 17 bases in between. The CDR3: CASSYAGSKRETQYF. The CDR3 region has the DNA TGTGCCAGCAGCTACGCGGGGAGTAAACGGGAGACCCAGTACTTC.

CDR3 coding DNA: TGCGCCAGCAGGTCCGGGACAGGGGGCTATGGCTACACCTTC. It codes for CASRSGTGGYGYTF. The chain joins TRBV5-1 to TRBJ1-2, with 11 nucleotides matching TRBD1. J was trimmed by 4 bases and V by 5 bases; bases with no gene match: 4. CDR3 length: 14 residues. The germline CDR1 and CDR2 sequences are SGHRS and YFSETQ.

The V gene is TRBV9, the J gene TRBJ1-3, with 8 bases fitting TRBD1. CDR1 and CDR2 (germline): SGDLS, YYNGEE. V shed 3 bases, J shed 3 bases, and the junction held 5 bases outside the gene matches. This CDR3 is built from 15 residues. CDR3 bases: TGTGCCAGCAGCGCTTCGACAGGGGTTGGAAACACCATATATTTT. This translates into CASSASTGVGNTIYF.

This chain joins TRBV2 and TRBJ2-7, with a possible D match to TRBD1 (5 bases). Germline V gene sequence: CDR1 SNHLY, CDR2 FYNNEI. The CDR3 totals 12 residues. V was clipped by 10 bases and J by 0 bases, with 10 bases between them. The CDR3 DNA reads TGTGCCACTCAAGACAGCTCCTACGAGCAGTACTTC. Amino acid sequence: CATQDSSYEQYF.